This T cell receptor beta chain was sequenced during a study of cytomegalovirus exposure and HLA in healthy donors. Germline V CDR1 and CDR2: MNHNY, SVGAGI (reference sequence). With V trimmed by 2 bases and J by 2 bases, 7 bases remained unmatched. The CDR3 consists of 16 residues. Amplification used 60 Vbeta primers and 13 Jbeta primers. The data were produced by immunoSEQ multiplex PCR, yet TCRdb's version contains in-frame clones alone and is incomplete. The sample comprises almost 200,000 clones, about 80% of which are singletons, and 1.9% rests with the top ten. The study, taken as a whole, reports: Sequences of the TCR beta chain were said to predict the HLA-A and HLA-B alleles of most subjects accurately. Later findings reportedly placed an Asian-associated ancestry cluster below the roughly 700-donor mean for N-insertions. For most TCR sequences rarity was the rule, although some public TCRs occurred in many donors.

Concerning this clone: Its antigen is unidentified.

The J gene is TRBJ2-7, the V gene TRBV6-6; 9 bases align to TRBD1. Sequencing used PBMCs. The source is a man aged 30-40 years in good health and CMV-seronegative. This CDR3 reads CASSYGDREEPYEQYF. CDR3 DNA: TGTGCCAGCAGTTACGGGGACAGGGAAGAACCCTACGAGCAGTACTTC.